Each of the 24 T cell receptor beta chains below was sequenced from the same sample in a study of T cell responses to AZD1222 COVID-19 vaccine (dated by TCRdb to the early 2020s). To prepare the library, the immunoSEQ multiplex PCR assay was applied. TCRdb took this table from immuneACCESS and kept in-frame rearrangements with V and J called. Such tables lack part of the clones; where checked against another copy, unresolved V genes explain under half of the gap, and the rest is unexplained. Here the sample has 90,000 to 150,000 clones; approximately 87% occur a single time. The ten largest make up about 12% of the sample. The sample's time point, from its label and the paper: baseline before first vaccination. The starting material was peripheral blood, obtained on day 0 of AZD1222 vaccination. These receptors were obtained from an adult in good health.

The chain employs TRBV19 and TRBJ2-1, with TRBD2 identical over 10 bases. Per germline, CDR1 LNHDA and CDR2 SQIVND (reference sequence). V shed 3 bases, J shed 7 bases, and the junction held 9 bases outside the gene matches. This CDR3 is built from 16 residues. The DNA for the CDR3 is TGTGCCAGTAGTATCCGTGCTAGCGGGAGAAATAATGAGCAGTTCTTC. Translated, it gives CASSIRASGRNNEQFF. The full variable domain, its missing parts supplied by reference TRBV19 and TRBJ2-1, is DGGITQSPKYLFRKEGQNVTLSCEQNLNHDAMYWYRQDPGQGLRLIYYSQIVNDFQKGDIAEGYSVSREKKESFPLTVTSAQKNPTAFYLCASSIRASGRNNEQFFGPGTRLTVL.

The chain carries TRBV2 and TRBJ2-2, with no clear D. The V gene lost 8 bases and the J gene lost 13 bases, with 14 bases spanning the gap. The CDR3 loop spans 11 amino acids. Germline V CDR1 and CDR2: SNHLY, FYNNEI. The CDR3 nucleotides are TGTGCCAGCGCCTACTCCCGCGTGCTGTTTTTT. Protein product: CASAYSRVLFF.

The V gene is TRBV6-2 or TRBV6-3, the J gene TRBJ1-1; D is possibly TRBD1 (5 bases). Germline CDR1 and CDR2: MNHEY and SVGEGT. There are 15 residues in the CDR3. Trimming cost V 2 bases and J 4 bases, with 14 bases left between them. In DNA form, the CDR3 reads TGTGCCAGCAGTTACGACAAGACAGAGCCCACTGAAGCTTTCTTT. It is translated as CASSYDKTEPTEAFF.

The chain joins TRBV19 to TRBJ1-3; D gene ambiguous. Germline CDR1 reads LNHDA; CDR2 reads SQIVND (reference sequence). CDR3 length equals 15 residues. V lost 3 bases and J lost 3, with 12 bases in between. DNA of the CDR3: TGTGCCAGTAGTATCACGGGAGGAGGTGGAAACACCATATATTTT. Protein sequence: CASSITGGGGNTIYF.

This clone rates as medium-sized. The chain couples TRBV28 to TRBJ2-1, with 7 bases identical to TRBD1. Trimming took 7 bases from V and 3 from J; bases not matched to a gene: 6. Germline V gives CDR1 MDHEN, CDR2 SYDVKM. CDR3 length: 14 amino acids. The CDR3 region has the DNA TGTGCCAGCAATTTCGGGGACAGCTACAATGAGCAGTTCTTC. Protein: CASNFGDSYNEQFF.

The genes are TRBV28 and TRBJ2-1, with 11 bases fitting TRBD2. The V and J ends lost 7 bases and 4 bases, in that order; junction bases with no gene match: 3. Germline V gives CDR1 MDHEN, CDR2 SYDVKM. The CDR3 consists of 14 residues. DNA of the CDR3: TGTGCCAGCAAAACTAGCGGGAGTTACAATGAGCAGTTCTTC. Its translation is CASKTSGSYNEQFF.

The chain has TRBV5-1 and TRBJ1-6; D unresolved. Looked up from germline, CDR1 is SGHRS and CDR2 is YFSETQ. The V gene lost 4 bases and the J gene lost 7 bases, with 18 bases spanning the gap. The CDR3 totals 16 residues. The CDR3 DNA sequence: TGCGCCAGCAGCCCAGCACCAGGTCTGAGGAATTCACCCCTCCACTTT. This codes for CASSPAPGLRNSPLHF.

The chain's CDR3 is CASSVNPTNEKLFF. The CDR3 DNA is TGTGCCAGCAGCGTCAACCCAACTAATGAAAAACTGTTTTTT. The chain links TRBV9 to TRBJ1-4; D unresolved. This CDR3 is built from 14 residues. V dropped 2 bases and J dropped 0 bases, with 5 bases sitting between them. Germline V gene sequence: CDR1 SGDLS, CDR2 YYNGEE.

The chain couples TRBV5-5 to TRBJ2-3; 9 positions match TRBD2. CDR1 and CDR2 (germline): SGHKS, YYEKEE (reference sequence). This CDR3 comprises 16 residues. The trim removed 0 bases at V and 4 bases at J, leaving 6 bases unmatched. CDR3 residues: CASSLAGGRVPDTQYF. CDR3 DNA: TGTGCCAGCAGCTTGGCCGGCGGGAGGGTACCAGATACGCAGTATTTT.

This clone was seen a handful of times. The DNA for the CDR3 is TGCGCCAGCAGCCCTCGGACTAGCGGGAGGATCAGAAGCATTCAGTACTTC. This encodes CASSPRTSGRIRSIQYF. The J gene is TRBJ2-4, the V gene TRBV5-1, with 14 nucleotides matching TRBD2. Per germline, CDR1 SGHRS and CDR2 YFSETQ. The CDR3 consists of 17 residues. V was clipped by 4 bases and J by 9 bases; unmatched bases: 12.

The V and J genes are TRBV28 and TRBJ1-6; TRBD1 is a possible D gene (5 bases). CDR1 MDHEN and CDR2 SYDVKM come from the germline V gene. The CDR3 consists of 14 residues. The V gene lost 5 bases and the J gene lost 7 bases, with 12 bases spanning the gap. CDR3 sequence (DNA): TGTGCCAGCAGTCCAGACAGTAACAATTCACCCCTCCACTTT. Protein sequence: CASSPDSNNSPLHF.

The J gene is TRBJ1-5, the V gene TRBV27; 9 bases align to TRBD1. This CDR3 is 19 amino acids long. The trim removed 3 bases at V and 2 bases at J, leaving 14 bases unmatched. Germline CDR1 MNHEY, CDR2 SMNVEV (reference sequence). CDR3 loop: CASSFPPSRTGDRNQPQHF. In DNA form, the CDR3 reads TGTGCCAGCAGTTTCCCTCCCAGCCGGACAGGGGATCGCAATCAGCCCCAGCATTTT.

J is TRBJ1-5 and V is TRBV27; possible D gene TRBD1, 5 bases. The CDR3 is made up of 14 amino acids. V dropped 3 bases and J dropped 3 bases, with 9 bases sitting between them. CDR1 and CDR2 (germline): MNHEY, SMNVEV (reference sequence). The CDR3 spells CASSLEGTNQPQHF. The CDR3 DNA reads as TGTGCCAGCAGTTTGGAAGGGACCAATCAGCCCCAGCATTTT.

CDR3 nucleotides: TGTGCCAGCAGCTCGCCTACAGGGGCGAATTCACCCCTCCACTTT. Translation gives CASSSPTGANSPLHF. This sequence joins TRBV7-9 and TRBJ1-6, with 7 nucleotides matching TRBD1. The CDR3 runs 15 residues. V lost 4 bases to trimming and J lost 7 bases; unmatched junction nucleotides: 7. The germline V gene has CDR1 SEHNR and CDR2 FQNEAQ (reference sequence).

The chain carries TRBV11-2 and TRBJ2-1; TRBD2 agrees at 7 bases. The CDR3 covers 14 residues. Looked up from germline, CDR1 is SGHAT and CDR2 is FQNNGV. Trimming cost V 3 bases and J 4 bases; bases outside gene matches: 3. The CDR3 sequence: CASSFERGYNEQFF. CDR3 bases: TGTGCCAGCAGCTTCGAGCGGGGATACAATGAGCAGTTCTTC.

The rearrangement uses TRBV30 and TRBJ2-7; D may be TRBD2 (6 bases). V was trimmed by 2 bases and J by 3 bases, leaving 17 bases between them. The V gene's germline CDR1 is GTSNPN and CDR2 SVGIG (reference sequence). CDR3 length: 15 amino acids. The CDR3 DNA follows: TGTGCCTGGAGTCGGTGGAGGGAACTCATCTACGAGCAGTACTTC. It encodes CAWSRWRELIYEQYF.

The chain uses TRBV14 and TRBJ2-5, with D hard to call. The germline V gene has CDR1 SGHDN and CDR2 FVKESK. The CDR3 has 14 residues. The V end lost 4 bases, the J end lost 0 bases, and 9 bases lay between the germline ends. CDR3 sequence: CASSLDRNQETQYF. The DNA for the CDR3 is TGTGCCAGCAGCCTCGATCGAAACCAAGAGACCCAGTACTTC.

The rearrangement links TRBV19 to TRBJ2-7; TRBD2 is a possible D gene (6 bases). V gave up 4 bases and J gave up 4 bases, with 14 bases separating them. This CDR3 contains 14 residues. Germline values: CDR1 LNHDA, CDR2 SQIVND (reference sequence). The CDR3 reads CASSNPGLSYEQYF. CDR3 sequence (DNA): TGTGCCAGTAGTAACCCGGGACTTTCGTACGAGCAGTACTTC.

For this clone: Other DNA sequences within the sample encode an identical CDR3. The J gene is TRBJ1-1, the V gene TRBV19; TRBD1 is a possible D gene (6 bases). The CDR3 spans 14 residues. V lost 3 bases and J lost 0, with 8 bases in between. From germline, CDR1 is LNHDA and CDR2 SQIVND (reference sequence). CDR3 amino acids: CASSIRGLNTEAFF. CDR3 nucleotide sequence: TGTGCCAGTAGTATTAGGGGGTTGAACACTGAAGCTTTCTTT.

The chain joins TRBV4-1 to TRBJ2-1; D gene unclear. CDR3 length equals 13 residues. Trimming left V 1 base short and J 2 bases short, with 3 bases between. Germline V lookup: CDR1 MGHRA, CDR2 YSYEKL. The DNA for the CDR3 is TGCGCCAGCAGCCAAGTGACCTACAATGAGCAGTTCTTC. It translates to CASSQVTYNEQFF.

This sequence joins TRBV19 and TRBJ1-1; no reliable D call. The CDR3 runs to 13 residues. Germline loops: CDR1 LNHDA, CDR2 SQIVND (reference sequence). V dropped 3 bases and J dropped 0 bases, with 5 bases sitting between them. The CDR3 coding sequence is TGTGCCAGTAGTATTTTCATGAACACTGAAGCTTTCTTT. This gives the protein CASSIFMNTEAFF.

This rearrangement joins TRBV6-5 to TRBJ1-1; a weak D match, TRBD1 (6 bases). Germline assignment: CDR1 MNHEY and CDR2 SVGAGI. The CDR3 runs to 11 residues. With 6 bases removed from V and 9 bases from J, the gap between germline ends came to 11 bases. The CDR3 region has the DNA TGTGCCAGCAGCGAGGGGGGAAAAGCTTTCTTT. This translates into CASSEGGKAFF.

This chain joins TRBV10-3 and TRBJ2-2; possibly TRBD2 for D (6 bases). The CDR3 has 15 residues. Trimming cost V 6 bases and J 0 bases, with 11 bases left between them. The V gene's germline CDR1 is ENHRY and CDR2 SYGVKD. Here the CDR3 reads CAIRPSESNTGELFF. CDR3 DNA: TGTGCCATCAGGCCTAGCGAATCGAACACCGGGGAGCTGTTTTTT.

The V call is TRBV20-1, the J call TRBJ2-7; no reliable D call. Trimming removed 3 bases at V and 3 bases at J, with 6 bases between. The germline CDR1 and CDR2 sequences are DFQATT and SNEGSKA (reference sequence). The CDR3 consists of 11 residues. Written as DNA, the CDR3 is TGCAGTGCTAGCACAAACTACGAGCAGTACTTC. Translated: CSASTNYEQYF.